These 4 T cell receptor beta chains share one sample of origin, sequenced in a study of blood T cell repertoires in COVID-19. Sequencing was performed with immunoSEQ multiplex PCR; in TCRdb, only in-frame clones are kept and a portion is missing. The sample consists of about 68,000 clones, 86% of them appearing once. The sequencing sample was made of peripheral blood. These receptor sequences come from a man younger than 40 with acute or convalescent COVID-19.

The chain carries TRBV12-3 or TRBV12-4 and TRBJ2-7; maybe TRBD2 (6 bases). This CDR3 comprises 12 residues. With 5 bases removed from V and 11 bases from J, the gap between germline ends came to 16 bases. CDR3 coding DNA: TGTGCCAGCAGTACCCCTCCCGGGGGTAAGTACTTC. Encoded protein: CASSTPPGGKYF.

The chain combines TRBV5-6 with TRBJ2-7; D is undetermined. Trimming pared 1 base from V and 6 bases from J, leaving 8 bases between. Germline CDR1 reads SGHDT; CDR2 reads YYEEEE. This CDR3 is built from 12 residues. The DNA of the CDR3 is TGTGCCAGCAGCTTGTCTCTCGGCGAGCAGTACTTC. Translated: CASSLSLGEQYF.

V usage is TRBV5-1 and J usage is TRBJ2-1; 9 bases match TRBD1. This CDR3 contains 14 residues. The V gene's germline CDR1 is SGHRS and CDR2 YFSETQ. J was trimmed by 5 bases and V by 5 bases; bases with no gene match: 5. The CDR3 reads CASSPDRGDNEQFF. The CDR3 nucleotides are TGCGCCAGCAGTCCGGACAGGGGAGACAATGAGCAGTTCTTC.

The gene calls are TRBV27 and TRBJ1-2; D perhaps matches TRBD1 (5 bases). Germline V gives CDR1 MNHEY, CDR2 SMNVEV (reference sequence). Deletions cut 6 bases from V and 6 bases from J, with 14 bases between. This CDR3 contains 13 residues. The CDR3 region is CASSLTGVDGYTF. In nucleotides, the CDR3 is TGTGCCAGCAGCTTAACAGGAGTTGATGGCTACACCTTC.